These 14 T cell receptor beta chains originate from one sample sequenced in a study of T cell changes during pregnancy in multiple sclerosis. Profiling relied on immunoSEQ multiplex PCR, and the TCRdb table lists in-frame clones only, not all of them. The sample holds around 75,000 clones, around 94% seen once. The starting material was CD4+ T cells from peripheral blood mononuclear cells, obtained after pregnancy. The receptor source for this set is a female donor with multiple sclerosis, enrolled in a pregnancy study.

This chain joins TRBV2 and TRBJ2-2, with TRBD2 matching over 7 bases. This CDR3 is built from 15 residues. Trimming at V came to 4 bases and at J to 7 bases, leaving 9 bases not matched to a gene. Germline V CDR1 and CDR2: SNHLY, FYNNEI. The DNA for the CDR3 is TGTGCCAGCAGTGGGGGGGGAGTTGGGCTCGGGGAGCTGTTTTTT. Its translation is CASSGGGVGLGELFF.

The gene calls are TRBV19 and TRBJ2-2; 8 bases align to TRBD2. The CDR3 totals 16 residues. Germline loops: CDR1 LNHDA, CDR2 SQIVND (reference sequence). V lost 5 bases and J lost 7; bases outside the gene matches: 12. CDR3 sequence (DNA): TGTGCCAGTAGTCAAAAAGCGGGAGTGAAGATCGGGGAGCTGTTTTTT. Translated, it gives CASSQKAGVKIGELFF.

The V and J genes are TRBV6-5 and TRBJ1-4, with no clear D. In germline, CDR1 is MNHEY, CDR2 SVGAGI. Trimming took off 2 bases at V and 1 base at J, with 8 bases between the two ends. This CDR3 comprises 15 residues. The CDR3 protein is CASSYRGLTNEKLFF. CDR3 nucleotide sequence: TGTGCCAGCAGTTACCGGGGTTTAACTAATGAAAAACTGTTTTTT.

The chain carries TRBV28 and TRBJ2-5; 11 bases line up with TRBD2. Germline V gene lookup returns CDR1 MDHEN and CDR2 SYDVKM. This CDR3 contains 14 residues. Unmatched junction bases numbered 8, after V lost 10 bases and J lost 4 bases. The CDR3 sequence is CATLLAGVGETQYF. CDR3 sequence (DNA): TGTGCCACCCTACTAGCGGGAGTTGGAGAGACCCAGTACTTC.

The genes are TRBV19 and TRBJ2-7, with 9 bases lining up with TRBD1. Losses at the gene ends were 3 bases for V and 3 bases for J; bases not matched to a gene: 9. Germline values: CDR1 LNHDA, CDR2 SQIVND (reference sequence). The length of the CDR3 is 16 residues. CDR3 coding DNA: TGTGCCAGTAGTATTGTTTCCGGGACAGGGAACTACGAGCAGTACTTC. This translates into CASSIVSGTGNYEQYF.

The chain has TRBV29-1 and TRBJ1-2; possible D gene TRBD1, 5 bases. The CDR3 has 12 amino acids. Trimming took 7 bases from V and 8 from J, leaving 17 bases between them. In germline, CDR1 is SQVTM, CDR2 ANQGSEA. The CDR3 DNA reads TGCAGCGCTGGTGGTCTGGGGCAGGGCTACACCTTC. Translation: CSAGGLGQGYTF.

V and J are TRBV19 and TRBJ2-3; possible D gene TRBD2, 6 bases. This CDR3 region has 15 residues. Trimming removed 10 bases at V and 2 bases at J, with 19 bases between. Per the germline V gene, CDR1 is LNHDA and CDR2 is SQIVND (reference sequence). The CDR3 DNA is TGTGCCACCGGGGGAGCGGGCGCTTTCACAGATACGCAGTATTTT. Its translation is CATGGAGAFTDTQYF.

J is TRBJ1-5 and V is TRBV28, with TRBD1 as a possible D gene (6 bases). Per germline, CDR1 MDHEN and CDR2 SYDVKM. V lost 2 bases and J 2 bases, leaving 10 bases between the germline ends. The CDR3 runs to 15 residues. The CDR3 spells CASSLPGVGNQPQHF. CDR3 DNA: TGTGCCAGCAGTTTACCAGGGGTGGGCAATCAGCCCCAGCATTTT.

The gene calls are TRBV6-6 and TRBJ2-1; TRBD2 matches 10 bases. Trimming cost V 5 bases and J 2 bases; bases outside gene matches: 3. The germline V gene has CDR1 MNHNY and CDR2 SVGAGI (reference sequence). CDR3 length: 15 residues. The CDR3 DNA follows: TGTGCCAGCAGTCCCGGACTAGCGGCCTACAATGAGCAGTTCTTC. Translated: CASSPGLAAYNEQFF.

This chain uses TRBV19 with TRBJ2-1; D perhaps matches TRBD1 (5 bases). The CDR3 consists of 15 residues. Germline V lookup: CDR1 LNHDA, CDR2 SQIVND (reference sequence). Trimming stripped 3 bases from V and 6 bases from J, with 15 bases between. CDR3 amino acids: CASSIFQGRSNEQFF. Here the CDR3 DNA reads TGTGCCAGTAGTATCTTTCAGGGTAGGAGCAATGAGCAGTTCTTC.

The rearrangement links TRBV7-2 to TRBJ2-7; possible D gene TRBD2, 6 bases. The V and J ends lost 3 bases and 5 bases respectively, with 14 bases between them. This CDR3 has 14 amino acids. CDR1 is SGHTA and CDR2 is FQGNSA in the germline V gene. The CDR3 protein is CASSLEGGRHEQYF. The CDR3 DNA sequence: TGTGCCAGCAGCTTGGAGGGAGGCCGGCACGAGCAGTACTTC.

Comment on this clone: Germline is not matched at one junction end, which may reflect a read error. The rearrangement uses TRBV6-1 and TRBJ2-3, with D possibly TRBD1 on 5 matching bases. This CDR3 is built from 14 residues. CDR1 MNHNS and CDR2 SASEGT come from the germline V gene. The CDR3 spells CASSEAFQGREGVF. For the CDR3, the DNA is TGTGCCAGCAGTGAAGCCTTTCAGGGCAGGGAAGGAGTGTTT.

This chain joins TRBV6-5 and TRBJ2-2; D remains ambiguous. CDR1 is MNHEY and CDR2 is SVGAGI in the germline V gene. The CDR3 is 14 residues long. The V gene lost 2 bases and the J gene lost 1 base, with 5 bases spanning the gap. CDR3 sequence (DNA): TGTGCCAGCAGTTACACTCGGAACACCGGGGAGCTGTTTTTT. It encodes CASSYTRNTGELFF.

J is TRBJ1-1 and V is TRBV6-6; D may be TRBD1 (6 bases). This CDR3 contains 13 residues. V lost 6 bases to trimming and J lost 5 bases, with 13 bases between them. Germline V CDR1 and CDR2: MNHNY, SVGAGI (reference sequence). The CDR3 sequence is CASSSRGGTEAFF. The CDR3, as DNA: TGTGCCAGCAGCTCTCGAGGGGGAACTGAAGCTTTCTTT.